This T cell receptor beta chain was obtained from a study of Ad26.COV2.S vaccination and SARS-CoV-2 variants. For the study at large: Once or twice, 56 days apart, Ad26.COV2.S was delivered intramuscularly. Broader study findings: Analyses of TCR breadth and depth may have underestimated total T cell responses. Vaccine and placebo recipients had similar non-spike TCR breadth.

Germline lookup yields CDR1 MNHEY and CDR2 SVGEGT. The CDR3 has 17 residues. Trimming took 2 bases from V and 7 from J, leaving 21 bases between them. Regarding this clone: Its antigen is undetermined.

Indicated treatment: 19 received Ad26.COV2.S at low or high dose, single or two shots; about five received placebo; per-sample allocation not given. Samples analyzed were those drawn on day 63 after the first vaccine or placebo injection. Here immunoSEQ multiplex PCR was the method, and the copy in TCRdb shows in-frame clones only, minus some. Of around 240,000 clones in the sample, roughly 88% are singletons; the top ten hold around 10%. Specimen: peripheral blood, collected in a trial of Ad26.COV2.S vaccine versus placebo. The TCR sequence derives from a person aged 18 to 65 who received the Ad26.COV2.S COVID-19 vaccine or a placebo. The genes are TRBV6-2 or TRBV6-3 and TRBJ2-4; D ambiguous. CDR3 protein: CASSYLESGLTRNIQYF. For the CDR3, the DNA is TGTGCCAGCAGTTACCTGGAATCTGGTCTGACCCGGAACATTCAGTACTTC.